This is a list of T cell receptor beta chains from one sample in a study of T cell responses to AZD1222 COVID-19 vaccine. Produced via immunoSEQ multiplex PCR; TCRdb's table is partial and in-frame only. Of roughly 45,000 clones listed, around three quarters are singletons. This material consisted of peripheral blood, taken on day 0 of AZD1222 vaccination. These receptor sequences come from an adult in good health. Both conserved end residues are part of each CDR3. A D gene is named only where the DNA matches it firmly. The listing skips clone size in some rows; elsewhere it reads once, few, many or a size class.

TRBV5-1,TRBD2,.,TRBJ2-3,TGCGCCAGCAGCGGGGGACTAGCGGCGTTAGTAGGAGATACGCAGTATTTT,CASSGGLAALVGDTQYF
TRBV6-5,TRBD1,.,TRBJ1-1,TGTGCCAGCATTCCCCTTCTAGGGGGCAGGTCTGAAGCTTTCTTT,CASIPLLGGRSEAFF
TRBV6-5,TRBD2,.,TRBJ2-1,TGTGCCAGCAGGACCGGGACTAGCCTGGGTGAGCAGTTCTTC,CASRTGTSLGEQFF
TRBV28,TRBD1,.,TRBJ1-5,TGTGCCAGCTCCGACAGGGACAATCAGCCCCAGCATTTT,CASSDRDNQPQHF
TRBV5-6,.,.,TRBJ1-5,TGTGCCAGCAGCTTTGGCGGGGGTAACAATCAGCCCCAGCATTTT,CASSFGGGNNQPQHF
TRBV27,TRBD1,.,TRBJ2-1,TGTGCCAGCAGTTCCCACGGGACAGGGTACAATGAGCAGTTCTTC,CASSSHGTGYNEQFF
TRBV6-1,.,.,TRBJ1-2,TGTGCCAGCAGTGACGACAGTAACTATGGCTACACCTTC,CASSDDSNYGYTF
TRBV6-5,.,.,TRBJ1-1,TGTGCCAGCAGTTACTCCCCCGGTAACACTGAAGCTTTCTTT,CASSYSPGNTEAFF
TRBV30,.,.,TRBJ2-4,TGTGCCTGGAGTTACGGACGGAGAAACATTCAGTACTTC,CAWSYGRRNIQYF
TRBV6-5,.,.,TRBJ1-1,TGTGCCAGCAGGCGACGGTCGAACACTGAAGCTTTCTTT,CASRRRSNTEAFF
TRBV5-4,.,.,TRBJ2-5,TGTGCCAGCAACTCCGCCGGGGCAGAGACCCAGTACTTC,CASNSAGAETQYF
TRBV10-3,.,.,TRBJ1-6,TGTGCCATCAGTGAGGGGACATCACCCCTCCACTTT,CAISEGTSPLHF
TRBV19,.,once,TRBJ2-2,TGTGTCCGTGGGGGGCTAAACACCGGGGAGCTGTTTTTT,CVRGGLNTGELFF
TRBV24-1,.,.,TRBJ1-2,TGTGCCACCAGTGGGGGGCTGTCGTATGGCTACACCTTC,CATSGGLSYGYTF
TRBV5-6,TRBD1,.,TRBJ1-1,TGTGCCAGCAGCAGAAAGGGGGCCGGTACTGAAGCTTTCTTT,CASSRKGAGTEAFF
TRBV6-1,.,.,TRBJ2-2,TGTGCCAGCAGTGAATCCGGGGCCGGGGAGCTGTTTTTT,CASSESGAGELFF
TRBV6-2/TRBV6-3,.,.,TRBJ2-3,TGTGCCAGCAGTTATTCAGGACCCCTTGTAGATACGCAGTATTTT,CASSYSGPLVDTQYF
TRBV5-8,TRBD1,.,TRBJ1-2,TGTGCCAGCAGCTTATCGGGACAGACCATAGCCAATGGCTACACCTTC,CASSLSGQTIANGYTF
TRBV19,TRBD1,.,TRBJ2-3,TGTGCCAGTAGTACAAACAGGGGAAGATCAGATACGCAGTATTTT,CASSTNRGRSDTQYF
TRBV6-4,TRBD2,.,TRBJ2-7,TGTGCCAGCAGTGTCCTCGGGACTAGCGGGAGGGCCGGTTACGAGCAGTACTTC,CASSVLGTSGRAGYEQYF
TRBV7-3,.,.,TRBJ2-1,TGTGCCAGCAGCTTTAGCTCCTACAATGAGCAGTTCTTC,CASSFSSYNEQFF
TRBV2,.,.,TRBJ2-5,TGTGCCAGCAGTGGGACTACCACAACAGCCTACTTC,CASSGTTTTAYF
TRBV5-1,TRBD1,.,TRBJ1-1,TGCGCCAGCAGCTTTCAGGGGGCAGTTGAAGCTTTCTTT,CASSFQGAVEAFF
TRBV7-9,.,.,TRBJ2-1,TGTGCCAGCAGCGATATACGGACTTGGAGGATAGAGCAGTTCTTC,CASSDIRTWRIEQFF
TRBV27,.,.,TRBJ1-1,TGTGCCAGCACCCGAACCCCCACAGGGAGGGACACTGAAGCTTTCTTT,CASTRTPTGRDTEAFF
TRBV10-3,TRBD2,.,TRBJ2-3,TGTGCCTCCCGCGGGGGAGCGGATACGCAGTATTTT,CASRGGADTQYF
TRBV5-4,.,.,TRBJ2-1,TGTGCCAGCAGCTTGACGACCTCCCCTTACAATGAGCAGTTCTTC,CASSLTTSPYNEQFF
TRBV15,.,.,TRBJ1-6,TGTGCCACCAGCAGAGATGGGTTTTCGGGGGAGTGGACTCTTAATTCACCCCTCCACTTT,CATSRDGFSGEWTLNSPLHF
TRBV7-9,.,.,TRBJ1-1,TGTGCCAGCAGCCGACCCACTAGCGGTTCCCCCGGTAGTGGTGAAGCTTTCTTT,CASSRPTSGSPGSGEAFF
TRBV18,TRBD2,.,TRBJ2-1,TGTGCCAGCTCACCACCGGGACTAGCGGGAGGCCCCGATGAGCAGTTCTTC,CASSPPGLAGGPDEQFF
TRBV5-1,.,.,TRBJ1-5,TGCGCCAGCAGCCCCTCGTTGGGGTGGAGACAGCCCCAGCATTTT,CASSPSLGWRQPQHF
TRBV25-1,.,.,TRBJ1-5,TGTGCCAGCAGTGAGCCGGGGGCGTATCAGCCCCAGCATTTT,CASSEPGAYQPQHF
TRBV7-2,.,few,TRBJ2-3,TGTGCCAGCAGCTTCTGGACTCTCCTCACAGATACGCAGTATTTT,CASSFWTLLTDTQYF
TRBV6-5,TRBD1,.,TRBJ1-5,TGTGCCAGCTCCCCGGGACAGTTAAATCAGCCCCAGCATTTT,CASSPGQLNQPQHF
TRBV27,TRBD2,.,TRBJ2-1,TGTGCCAGCAGGCCCGGGGAGCGGGGGGGAAATGAGCAGTTCTTC,CASRPGERGGNEQFF
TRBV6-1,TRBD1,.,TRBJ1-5,TGTGCCAGCAGTGATTCAGGGGGTCAGCCCCAGCATTTT,CASSDSGGQPQHF
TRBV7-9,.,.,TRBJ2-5,TGTGCCAGCAGCGGGACGGGCAGGGAAGAGACCCAGTACTTC,CASSGTGREETQYF
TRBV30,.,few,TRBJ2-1,TGTGCCTGGAGGTTCAGGGGGGGTTTGAATGAGCAGTTCTTC,CAWRFRGGLNEQFF
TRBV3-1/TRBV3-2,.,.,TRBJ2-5,TGTGCCAGCGGAAACTATAACCAAGAGACCCAGTACTTC,CASGNYNQETQYF
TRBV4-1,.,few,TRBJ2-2,TGCGCCAGCAGCCAACAGATTACGAACACCGGGGAGCTGTTTTTT,CASSQQITNTGELFF
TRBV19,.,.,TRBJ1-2,TGTGCCAGTTCGACATACACGGGACCGCATGTGGGCTACACCTTC,CASSTYTGPHVGYTF
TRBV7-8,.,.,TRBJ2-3,TGTGCCAGCAGCCCAAGAACAGATACGCAGTATTTT,CASSPRTDTQYF
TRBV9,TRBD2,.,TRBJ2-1,TGTGCCAGCAGCGTAGCTACAGAAGCGGGAGCGAAAAATGAGCAGTTCTTC,CASSVATEAGAKNEQFF
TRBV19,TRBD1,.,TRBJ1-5,TGTGCCAGTAGATCCCAGGGAGGGGGCAGGTCCCAGCATTTT,CASRSQGGGRSQHF
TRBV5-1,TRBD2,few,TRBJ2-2,TGCGCCAGCAGCTTGGCCGGGCGGGAGGGCCGCACCGGGGAGCTGTTTTTT,CASSLAGREGRTGELFF
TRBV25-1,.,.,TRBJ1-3,TGTGCCAGCAGTGACAGGGTTGTCACTGGAAACACCATATATTTT,CASSDRVVTGNTIYF
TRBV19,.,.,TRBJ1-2,TGTGCCAGTAGTATAGATCGGAACTATGGCTACACCTTC,CASSIDRNYGYTF
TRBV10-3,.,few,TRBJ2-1,TGTGCCATCAGTGGAAGACTAGGAGCCAATGAGCAGTTCTTC,CAISGRLGANEQFF
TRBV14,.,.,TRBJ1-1,TGTGCCAGCAGCCAAGGTGTGGAGACTGAAGCTTTCTTT,CASSQGVETEAFF
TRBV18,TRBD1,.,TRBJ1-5,TGTGCCAGCTCACCGTCCTCGGGACAGGGGGGCAATCAGCCCCAGCATTTT,CASSPSSGQGGNQPQHF
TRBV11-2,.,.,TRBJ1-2,TGTGCCAGCAGCCGCCCCCCAATAGCTAACTATGGCTACACCTTC,CASSRPPIANYGYTF
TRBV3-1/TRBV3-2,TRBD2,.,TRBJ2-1,TGTGCCAGCAGCCCCCAGGATTCACGGGGGGGGTACAATGAGCAGTTCTTC,CASSPQDSRGGYNEQFF
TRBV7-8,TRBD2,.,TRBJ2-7,TGTGCCAGCAGCCCCCGGGCTAGCGGGAGCCTCTACGAGCAGTACTTC,CASSPRASGSLYEQYF
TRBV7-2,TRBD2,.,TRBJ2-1,TGTGCCAGCAGCTTAGTAGGGACTAGCGGGAGAGGAAATGAGCAGTTCTTC,CASSLVGTSGRGNEQFF
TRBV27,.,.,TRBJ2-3,TGTGCCAGCAGTAGACAGGCCCCAGATACGCAGTATTTT,CASSRQAPDTQYF
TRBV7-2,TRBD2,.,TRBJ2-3,TGTGCCAGCAGCCAACTAGCGGGGGGCCGGACAGATACGCAGTATTTT,CASSQLAGGRTDTQYF
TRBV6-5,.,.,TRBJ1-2,TGTGCCAGCACTTTGGGGGGGGGAGGCTATGGCTACACCTTC,CASTLGGGGYGYTF